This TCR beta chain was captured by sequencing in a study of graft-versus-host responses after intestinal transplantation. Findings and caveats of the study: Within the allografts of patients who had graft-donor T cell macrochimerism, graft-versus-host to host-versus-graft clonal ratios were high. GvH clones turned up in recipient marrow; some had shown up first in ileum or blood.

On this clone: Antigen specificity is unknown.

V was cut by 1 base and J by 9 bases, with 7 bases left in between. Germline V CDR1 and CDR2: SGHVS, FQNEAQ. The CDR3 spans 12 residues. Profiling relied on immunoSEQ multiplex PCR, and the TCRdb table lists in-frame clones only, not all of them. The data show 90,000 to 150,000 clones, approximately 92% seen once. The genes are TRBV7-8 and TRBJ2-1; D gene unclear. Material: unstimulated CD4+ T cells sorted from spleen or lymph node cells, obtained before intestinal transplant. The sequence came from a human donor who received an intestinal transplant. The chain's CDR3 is CASSLDYSEQFF. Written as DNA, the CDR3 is TGTGCCAGCAGCTTAGACTACTCTGAGCAGTTCTTC.